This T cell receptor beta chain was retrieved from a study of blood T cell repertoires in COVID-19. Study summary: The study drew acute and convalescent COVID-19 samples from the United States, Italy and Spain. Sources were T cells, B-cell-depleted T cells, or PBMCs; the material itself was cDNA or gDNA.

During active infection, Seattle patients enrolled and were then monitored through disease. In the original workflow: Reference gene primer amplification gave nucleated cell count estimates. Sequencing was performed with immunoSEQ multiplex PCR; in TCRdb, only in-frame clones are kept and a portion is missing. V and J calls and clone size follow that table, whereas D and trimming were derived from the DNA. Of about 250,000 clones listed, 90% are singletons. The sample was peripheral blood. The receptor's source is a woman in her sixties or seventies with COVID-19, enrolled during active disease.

For the CDR3, the DNA is TGTGCCACCCCTGCTACAGGGATTCCTAACTATGGCTACACCTTC. Translated: CATPATGIPNYGYTF. V and J are TRBV6-6 and TRBJ1-2; tentatively, D is TRBD1 (6 bases). V lost 10 bases and J 0 bases, leaving 18 bases between the germline ends. The CDR3 loop spans 15 amino acids. Germline V lookup: CDR1 MNHNY, CDR2 SVGAGI (reference sequence).